The 22 T cell receptor beta chains listed next were all sequenced from one sample in a study of regulatory T cells in long-lasting Graves disease (dated by TCRdb to about 2021). The sample's time point label, in plain terms: newly diagnosed GD, antithyroid drugs for less than 3 months. For both TCR sequencing and RNA sequencing, RNA was extracted from PBMCs using TRIzol. The library was obtained by multiplex PCR. The instrument was an Illumina HiSeq 4000. TCR beta libraries were built with iRepertoire HTBI primers and Arm-PCR amplification of CDR3 regions. In TCRdb, the public reads were trimmed at Q25 with fastp and aligned with MiXCR, with productive beta chains retained. Duplicate CDR3 protein sequences are folded into a single record with the most common DNA and genes. Present in this sample are around 320,000 distinct CDR3 sequences, approximately 15% of which were seen just once. Roughly 27% of the sample goes to the ten largest clones.

These data were also reused for a study on T cells in Graves' hyperthyroidism and ophthalmopathy.

The sequences come from peripheral blood mononuclear cells (PBMCs), collected at new diagnosis, from a patient treated with antithyroid drugs. These receptors were obtained from a middle-aged man with Graves disease. Donor details come from another sample of the same person, matched by shared clones.

This clonotype appeared a few times. The V and J genes are TRBV24-1 and TRBJ2-5; weak D call: TRBD2 (5 bases). In germline, CDR1 is KGHDR, CDR2 SFDVKD. V lost 1 base to trimming and J lost 2 bases, with 10 bases between them. This CDR3 region has 15 residues. CDR3 sequence reads: CATSDFTGRQETQYF. The CDR3 DNA follows: TGTGCCACCAGTGATTTTACGGGGAGACAAGAGACCCAGTACTTC.

This clonotype has ten or more counts. V usage is TRBV7-9 and J usage is TRBJ1-1; 7 bases map to TRBD1. Germline lookup yields CDR1 SEHNR and CDR2 FQNEAQ (reference sequence). The CDR3 has 14 amino acids. V dropped 5 bases and J dropped 10; count of bases not matched to a gene: 13. CDR3 loop: CASSLETGFSVAFF. DNA for the CDR3: TGTGCCAGCAGCCTGGAGACAGGGTTTAGCGTAGCTTTCTTT.

The rearrangement joins TRBV9 to TRBJ2-2; 8 nucleotides agree with TRBD2. There are 17 residues in the CDR3. The V gene end was trimmed by 3 bases and the J gene end by 2 bases; junction bases not matched to a gene: 9. In germline, CDR1 is SGDLS, CDR2 YYNGEE. Here the CDR3 reads CASSEGLAGLNTGELFF. The CDR3 DNA reads as TGTGCCAGCAGCGAGGGGCTAGCGGGTTTAAACACCGGGGAGCTGTTTTTT.

The chain combines TRBV6-2 or TRBV6-3 with TRBJ2-6; TRBD1 matches at 8 bases. The germline gives CDR1 MNHEY, CDR2 SVGEGT. This CDR3 is built from 20 residues. V lost 0 bases, J lost 3 bases, and 13 bases stayed unmatched. CDR3 in DNA: TGTGCCAGCAGTTACTCGCGAGGCAGGGGGCGCGGTAGTGGGGCCAACGTCCTGACTTTC. Translating it yields CASSYSRGRGRGSGANVLTF.

This clonotype was detected many times. The chain combines TRBV20-1 with TRBJ1-2; 10 bases map to TRBD1. The germline CDR1 and CDR2 sequences are DFQATT and SNEGSKA (reference sequence). J gave up 8 bases and V 2 bases, and 5 bases lay outside the gene matches. There are 13 residues in the CDR3. CDR3 residues: CSARPDRGQGYTF. The CDR3 DNA reads TGCAGTGCTAGACCTGACAGGGGGCAAGGCTACACCTTC.

The genes are TRBV6-1 and TRBJ1-1, with a weak D call TRBD1 (6 bases). The germline gives CDR1 MNHNS, CDR2 SASEGT. Trimming left V 7 bases short and J 7 bases short, with 16 bases between. The CDR3 is made up of 13 amino acids. The CDR3 DNA follows: TGTGCCAGCACTCAGACAGGACTCATTGAAGCTTTCTTT. It translates to CASTQTGLIEAFF.

Details on this clonotype: A read error is possible here, since a much larger clone lies one base away. The chain couples TRBV7-9 to TRBJ2-7; 12 bases line up with TRBD1. V lost 5 bases and J lost 6; bases outside the gene matches: 5. Germline lookup yields CDR1 SEHNR and CDR2 FQNEAQ (reference sequence). This CDR3 contains 14 residues. The CDR3 sequence: CASSPGQGACEQYF. Here the CDR3 DNA reads TGTGCCAGCAGCCCGGGACAGGGGGCCTGCGAGCAGTACTTC. Complete variable domain (other parts from reference TRBV7-9 and TRBJ2-7): DTGVSQNPRHKITKRGQNVTFRCDPISEHNRLYWYRQTLGQGPEFLTYFQNEAQLEKSRLLSDRFSAERPKGSFSTLEIQRTEQGDSAMYLCASSPGQGACEQYFGPGTRLTVT.

This clonotype was seen ten or more times. The rearrangement uses TRBV30 and TRBJ2-1; no clear D. Per the germline V gene, CDR1 is GTSNPN and CDR2 is SVGIG (reference sequence). This CDR3 is built from 13 residues. Trimming removed 5 bases at V and 6 bases at J, with 14 bases between. DNA for the CDR3: TGTGCCTGGCTCTTTGAGAGCCCCAATGAGCAGTTCTTC. It translates to CAWLFESPNEQFF.

The rearrangement uses TRBV19 and TRBJ2-5; 8 nucleotides match TRBD1. J gave up 4 bases and V 9 bases, and 7 bases lay outside the gene matches. Germline-derived CDR1 and CDR2 are LNHDA and SQIVND (reference sequence). The CDR3 has 13 residues. This CDR3 reads CASQGALGETQYF. CDR3 coding DNA: TGTGCCAGCCAGGGGGCGCTTGGAGAGACCCAGTACTTC.

The V and J genes are TRBV28 and TRBJ1-5, with 12 bases that match TRBD1. The CDR3 totals 18 residues. Germline CDR1 and CDR2: MDHEN and SYDVKM. The trim removed 4 bases at V and 2 bases at J, leaving 9 bases unmatched. DNA of the CDR3: TGTGCCAGCAGTTATGCCGGGACAGGGGGCGGCGGCAATCAGCCCCAGCATTTT. Its protein is CASSYAGTGGGGNQPQHF.

This clonotype was picked up a small number of times. The chain couples TRBV28 to TRBJ2-2, with 8 nucleotides matching TRBD1. The CDR3 is 16 amino acids. V trimming: 10 bases; J trimming: 1 base; junction bases outside the gene matches: 11. Germline loops: CDR1 MDHEN, CDR2 SYDVKM. The CDR3 loop reads CANKPPGTGNTGELFF. The CDR3 DNA reads as TGTGCCAACAAACCTCCCGGGACAGGGAACACCGGGGAGCTGTTTTTT.

Concerning this clonotype itself: A much larger clone sits a single nucleotide away, making a read error possible. The chain is built from TRBV6-2 or TRBV6-3 and TRBJ1-5; D gene ambiguous. Trimming removed 6 bases at V and 0 bases at J, with 12 bases between. The germline V gene encodes CDR1 MNHEY and CDR2 SVGEGT. The CDR3 sequence is 15 residues long. Here the CDR3 reads CASRSRVHSNQPQHF. The DNA for the CDR3 is TGTGCCAGCAGAAGTAGGGTACATAGCAATCAGCCCCAGCATTTT.

This clonotype has more than one count but fewer than ten. CDR3 nucleotide sequence: TGTGCCAGCAGTTTATCGGGGGGGCCGGACTATGGCTACACCTTC. It encodes CASSLSGGPDYGYTF. The gene calls are TRBV28 and TRBJ1-2, with a tentative D call TRBD1 (6 bases). CDR1 is MDHEN, CDR2 SYDVKM, per germline. This CDR3 has 15 amino acids. The germline V and J ends were trimmed by 1 base and 3 bases, with 12 bases remaining between them.

The chain employs TRBV7-8 and TRBJ1-5, with unresolved D. This CDR3 has 14 residues. V gave up 7 bases and J gave up 3 bases, with 13 bases separating them. CDR1 SGHVS and CDR2 FQNEAQ come from the germline V gene. The CDR3 protein is CASTPPGFNQPQHF. CDR3 in DNA: TGTGCCAGCACCCCCCCGGGGTTCAATCAGCCCCAGCATTTT.

For this clonotype: The junction departs from the called germline gene at one end, perhaps through a read error. V gene TRBV5-1 combines with J gene TRBJ1-1; perhaps TRBD1 as D (6 bases). CDR1 and CDR2 (germline): SGHRS, YFSETQ. The CDR3 extends over 15 amino acids. CDR3 nucleotide sequence: TGCGCCAGCAGCTTGTCGACCGGGGGGGGCTCTGAAGCTTTATTT. This codes for CASSLSTGGGSEALF.

This clonotype came up many times. V is TRBV12-3 or TRBV12-4 and J is TRBJ2-7; D is undetermined. Trimming left V 6 bases short and J 0 bases short, with 15 bases between. The CDR3 is 15 residues long. The DNA of the CDR3 is TGTGCCAGCAGCCCTTTCAGGCGGAGCTCCTACGAGCAGTACTTC. Protein sequence: CASSPFRRSSYEQYF.

This clonotype was seen ten or more times. The CDR3 nucleotides read TGTGCCAGCAGTTCTCAATCCTCAGGGGGGACAGATACGCAGTATTTT. It yields the protein CASSSQSSGGTDTQYF. The V and J genes are TRBV27 and TRBJ2-3, with a possible D match to TRBD1 (7 bases). The CDR3 spans 16 residues. Germline assignment: CDR1 MNHEY and CDR2 SMNVEV (reference sequence). The V end was cut by 4 bases, the J end by 3 bases, with 17 bases between.

This clonotype was seen ten or more times. The chain recombines TRBV7-8 with TRBJ1-2, with a tentative D call TRBD1 (6 bases). Trimming pared 1 base from V and 6 bases from J, leaving 21 bases between. In germline, CDR1 is SGHVS, CDR2 FQNEAQ. The CDR3 extends over 17 amino acids. This chain's CDR3 is CASSLVPLYRGSDGYTF. The CDR3 DNA follows: TGTGCCAGCAGCTTAGTCCCCCTCTATAGGGGGAGCGATGGCTACACCTTC.

This chain connects TRBV9 to TRBJ2-5; 7 bases are shared with TRBD1. The germline V gene has CDR1 SGDLS and CDR2 YYNGEE. The length of the CDR3 is 14 residues. The V gene end was trimmed by 3 bases and the J gene end by 1 base; junction bases not matched to a gene: 3. In DNA form, the CDR3 reads TGTGCCAGCAGCGCGGGACAGCCCCAAGAGACCCAGTACTTC. Its translation: CASSAGQPQETQYF. The whole variable domain, remainder taken from reference TRBV9 and TRBJ2-5, is DSGVTQTPKHLITATGQRVTLRCSPRSGDLSVYWYQQSLDQGLQFLIQYYNGEERAKGNILERFSAQQFPDLHSELNLSSLELGDSALYFCASSAGQPQETQYFGPGTRLLVL.

This clonotype showed up many times. J is TRBJ2-3 and V is TRBV28; D unresolved. CDR1 is MDHEN and CDR2 is SYDVKM in the germline V gene. This CDR3 has 12 residues. The V gene lost 5 bases and the J gene lost 2 bases, with 5 bases spanning the gap. The CDR3 sequence: CASSTNTDTQYF. CDR3 DNA: TGTGCCAGCAGTACGAACACAGATACGCAGTATTTT.

J is TRBJ2-3 and V is TRBV9, with D perhaps TRBD1 or TRBD2 (5 bases each). V was pared by 5 bases and J by 1 base, with 14 bases between. The germline gives CDR1 SGDLS, CDR2 YYNGEE. This CDR3 contains 15 residues. The CDR3 loop reads CASSRDLWGTDTQYF. In DNA, the CDR3 is TGTGCCAGCAGTCGGGACCTCTGGGGCACAGATACGCAGTATTTT.

This clonotype came up a few times. The chain joins TRBV7-6 to TRBJ2-3; 7 bases fit TRBD1. The CDR3 consists of 16 residues. Germline values: CDR1 SGHVS, CDR2 FNYEAQ. With V trimmed by 0 bases and J by 3 bases, 6 bases remained unmatched. The CDR3 spells CASSLAPTGHTDTQYF. The DNA for the CDR3 is TGTGCCAGCAGCTTAGCTCCGACAGGGCATACAGATACGCAGTATTTT.